The T cell receptor (beta chain) under discussion was sequenced for a study of blood T cell repertoires in COVID-19. In the study overall: In each case, the material was cDNA or gDNA derived from T cells, B-cell-depleted T cells, or PBMCs.

The table came from immunoSEQ multiplex PCR; TCRdb's copy has only in-frame clones and leaves some out. The data show fewer than 250,000 clones, 83% seen once. V lost 6 bases, J lost 2 bases, and 11 bases stayed unmatched. Germline-derived CDR1 and CDR2 are SQVTM and ANQGSEA. The CDR3 is 16 amino acids. The sample comprised PBMCs or T cells enriched from blood (not recorded which). This chain uses TRBV29-1 with TRBJ1-3, with TRBD1 identical over 9 bases. This TCR was sampled from a woman in her forties or fifties who had been exposed to COVID-19. The CDR3 region is CSVGGDRESAGNTIYF. CDR3 nucleotides: TGCAGCGTCGGCGGGGACAGGGAAAGTGCTGGAAACACCATATATTTT.